Listed below are T cell receptor beta chains from one sample, sequenced in a study of STAT5B mutations in CD4+ large granular lymphocyte leukemia. Clones were read by immunoSEQ multiplex PCR, and TCRdb kept only the in-frame ones, dropping some. The sample includes 3,900 or so clones, about four fifths of them seen just once. The source material was PBMCs. These receptors originate from a man in his fifties or sixties with CD4+ T-cell large granular lymphocyte leukemia. The CDR3 runs from the conserved cysteine through the conserved F or W. Fields, in order: CDR3 DNA, CDR3 protein, CDR3 length, J gene, clone size, V gene, D gene. D genes are given only for firm matches. Not every row has a clone size; where given, it reads once, few, many or a size class.

TGTGCCAGCAGCTTAGGGGGACCGAGCTCCTACAATGAGCAGTTCTTC,CASSLGGPSSYNEQFF,16,TRBJ2-1,once,TRBV7-8,NA
TGCGCCAGCAGTCAGCTACCCCCCCGGGAACTCTACAATGAGCAGTTCTTC,CASSQLPPRELYNEQFF,17,TRBJ2-1,NA,TRBV23-1,NA
TGTGCCACCCTCCCCGGGACAGTCTTTTTC,CATLPGTVFF,10,TRBJ1-2,NA,TRBV19,TRBD1
TGTGCCAGCAGCCCTGGGGCCGAGCAGTACTTC,CASSPGAEQYF,11,TRBJ2-7,NA,TRBV7-8,NA
TGTGCCAGCAGCCAACCGGGACAGGGGTCGTACGAGCAGTACTTC,CASSQPGQGSYEQYF,15,TRBJ2-7,NA,TRBV11-2,TRBD1
TGTGCCAGCAGTTACGAATTGGGACAGAATACAGATACGCAGTATTTT,CASSYELGQNTDTQYF,16,TRBJ2-3,NA,TRBV6-5,TRBD1
TGTGCCAGCAGCTCGCCGACAGGAGGGGAGACCCAGTACTTC,CASSSPTGGETQYF,14,TRBJ2-5,NA,TRBV7-9,NA
TGTGCCATCAGTCCCGAATGGGCTTACTATGGCTACACCTTC,CAISPEWAYYGYTF,14,TRBJ1-2,NA,TRBV10-3,NA
TGTGCCAGCAGCTACTCGACAGGGGATGAGACCCAGTACTTC,CASSYSTGDETQYF,14,TRBJ2-5,NA,TRBV5-6,TRBD1
TGCGCCAGCAGCCAAGACCCGCAGCCACCCTACGAGCAGTACTTC,CASSQDPQPPYEQYF,15,TRBJ2-7,NA,TRBV4-3,NA
TGTGCCAGCAGCTTACACCCTCGGGACAGTTACGAGCAGTACTTC,CASSLHPRDSYEQYF,15,TRBJ2-7,NA,TRBV11-2,TRBD1
TGCAGTGCTGGACAGGGGCTGCCCATATATTTT,CSAGQGLPIYF,11,TRBJ1-3,NA,TRBV20-1,TRBD1
TGTGCCAGCAGCTCGGAGGGACTAGGCGCCGGGGAGCTGTTTTTT,CASSSEGLGAGELFF,15,TRBJ2-2,NA,TRBV5-4,TRBD2
TGTGCCAGCAGAATCGCAGGGGGCCACACTGAAGCTTTCTTT,CASRIAGGHTEAFF,14,TRBJ1-1,few,TRBV2,TRBD1
TGCGCCAGCAGAGAACTGAACACTGAAGCTTTCTTT,CASRELNTEAFF,12,TRBJ1-1,NA,TRBV23-1,NA
TGTGCCAGCTACCCAGACAGGGGTAGCCATGAGCAGTTCTTC,CASYPDRGSHEQFF,14,TRBJ2-1,few,TRBV18,TRBD1
TGTGCCAGCAGTTTCTACAGGGGGGAAGCAGATACGCAGTATTTT,CASSFYRGEADTQYF,15,TRBJ2-3,few,TRBV27,TRBD1
TGTGCCATCAGCTCAACAGGGGGAGTCAACGAGCAGTACTTC,CAISSTGGVNEQYF,14,TRBJ2-7,NA,TRBV10-3,TRBD1
TGTGCCAGCAGTGACCGGGAAGGGGCAAACACAGATACGCAGTATTTT,CASSDREGANTDTQYF,16,TRBJ2-3,NA,TRBV2,NA
TGTGCCAGCGCCACCCCTTTCATGAACACTGAAGCTTTCTTT,CASATPFMNTEAFF,14,TRBJ1-1,NA,TRBV27,NA
TGTGCCAGCAGGAACACCGGGACCGTTGACTATGGCTACACCTTC,CASRNTGTVDYGYTF,15,TRBJ1-2,NA,TRBV27,NA
TGTGCCTGGAGTGATGGGGGCTCACCCCTCCACTTT,CAWSDGGSPLHF,12,TRBJ1-6,NA,TRBV30,NA
TGTGCCAGTAGTCCCGCAGACAGGGCTGAAGCTTTCTTT,CASSPADRAEAFF,13,TRBJ1-1,NA,TRBV19,TRBD1
TGTGCCAGCAGCTTGGGGGGGCTTTACAATGAGCAGTTCTTC,CASSLGGLYNEQFF,14,TRBJ2-1,NA,TRBV5-4,NA
TGTGCCAGCAGTGAGCGGGGGGGCACAGATACGCAGTATTTT,CASSERGGTDTQYF,14,TRBJ2-3,NA,TRBV6-4,TRBD2
TGTGCCAGCAGCTTCCAGGGGGCGCCGGGCACCGGGGAGCTGTTTTTT,CASSFQGAPGTGELFF,16,TRBJ2-2,once,TRBV9,TRBD1
TGTGCCAGCAGTGAAGAGTTAGGACAGGGGGCAGATACGCAGTATTTT,CASSEELGQGADTQYF,16,TRBJ2-3,NA,TRBV6-1,TRBD1
TGTGCTAGTGGCCCCGTTTACTTTAATGAGCAGTTCTTC,CASGPVYFNEQFF,13,TRBJ2-1,NA,TRBV12-5,NA
TGTGCCAGCGGCGGGGGGGTTTACACCGGGGAGCTGTTTTTT,CASGGGVYTGELFF,14,TRBJ2-2,NA,TRBV7-8,TRBD2
TGTGCCTGGGGCGACACTTCTCCCGGCTATGGCTACACCTTC,CAWGDTSPGYGYTF,14,TRBJ1-2,NA,TRBV30,NA
TGTGCCAGCAGTGAGGGGGGGCGATACAATGAGCAGTTCTTC,CASSEGGRYNEQFF,14,TRBJ2-1,NA,TRBV6-4,NA
TGTGCCAGCAGCTTAGGCAGGTCCCACGAGCAGTACTTC,CASSLGRSHEQYF,13,TRBJ2-7,NA,TRBV7-2,NA
TGTGCCTGGAAAGGCCGAAACTCTGGAAACACCATATATTTT,CAWKGRNSGNTIYF,14,TRBJ1-3,NA,TRBV30,NA
TGTGCCAGTAGTATTTCTCCGGGAAATGAAAAACTGTTTTTT,CASSISPGNEKLFF,14,TRBJ1-4,once,TRBV19,NA
TGCAGCGTTGAGGTCCGGCAAGGCTACACCTTC,CSVEVRQGYTF,11,TRBJ1-2,NA,TRBV29-1,NA
TGTGCCAGCAGCTTAAGTTCTTTTAACAGGGAAGCTTTCTTT,CASSLSSFNREAFF,14,TRBJ1-1,NA,TRBV7-8,NA
TGTGCCAGCAGCCAAGGGGCCAGCGGGAACACCGGGGAGCTGTTTTTT,CASSQGASGNTGELFF,16,TRBJ2-2,few,TRBV4-2,NA
TGTGCCAGCTCCCTCGAGGGGGCCAATAATTCACCCCTCCACTTT,CASSLEGANNSPLHF,15,TRBJ1-6,few,TRBV18,TRBD1
TGTGCCAGCAGGCCGGGTCGGGCGGGGGGGGTCGAGCAGTACTTC,CASRPGRAGGVEQYF,15,TRBJ2-7,NA,TRBV6-1,TRBD2
TGTGCCAGCAGCGTAGGTAGTGGGACAGGGTTCGACGAGCAGTACTTC,CASSVGSGTGFDEQYF,16,TRBJ2-7,NA,TRBV9,TRBD1
TGTGCCAGCAGCCTACAGGATCGGGCCCAAGATACGCAGTATTTT,CASSLQDRAQDTQYF,15,TRBJ2-3,NA,TRBV13,NA
TGTGCCAGCAGTGACTCTTTAAAGAGTAGGGATGAGCAGTTCTTC,CASSDSLKSRDEQFF,15,TRBJ2-1,few,TRBV6-4,NA
TGCGCCAGCAGCCCCTCACTAGCGGGGAGAAACATTCAGTACTTC,CASSPSLAGRNIQYF,15,TRBJ2-4,NA,TRBV5-1,TRBD2
TGTGCTAGTGGTTTGTACGGGACAAGCAATCAGCCCCAGCATTTT,CASGLYGTSNQPQHF,15,TRBJ1-5,NA,TRBV12-5,NA
TGTGCCAGCAGCGAAAGCGGGGGGGCCCTTGAGACCCAGTACTTC,CASSESGGALETQYF,15,TRBJ2-5,NA,TRBV7-3,TRBD2
TGTGCCAGTAGTAACCCAGGGGAGGCGGAAAAACTGTTTTTT,CASSNPGEAEKLFF,14,TRBJ1-4,NA,TRBV19,NA
TGTGCCAGCAGCCCTCCGCAGGGGCCATCGGGGAACGAGCAGTACTTC,CASSPPQGPSGNEQYF,16,TRBJ2-7,few,TRBV7-9,NA
TGTGCCAGCAGTTACGATCCTGATAGGGCTACAGATACGCAGTATTTT,CASSYDPDRATDTQYF,16,TRBJ2-3,NA,TRBV6-5,NA